The sequence of this TCR beta chain was determined in a study of T cell repertoires in cytomegalovirus infection. Study-level background: Indications of both CMV infection and matching HLA type were provided by public TCR beta signatures.

Study-level findings and limits: Cumulative public TCR beta family frequency identified carriers of CMV plus the relevant HLA.

Each CDR3 protein is one row after TCRdb ran MiXCR on the reads. This repertoire shows 650,000 to 900,000 distinct CDR3 sequences, approximately 32% found once; its top ten account for roughly 12%. Germline loops: CDR1 SGHVS, CDR2 FNYEAQ. The CDR3 loop spans 15 amino acids. V shed 1 base, J shed 0 bases, and the junction held 3 bases outside the gene matches. Regarding this clonotype: Its antigen is unidentified.

The chain uses TRBV7-6 and TRBJ2-7, with TRBD1 matching over 7 bases. The source is a human donor in good health (CMV status not recorded). Some clones in this sample may be carry-over from other donors' samples. The sample was cultured CD8+ T cells from PBMCs, taken from culture after CMV antigen stimulation. In DNA, the CDR3 is TGTGCCAGCAGCTTAGGCCGGGACAGCTCCTACGAGCAGTACTTC. Residues: CASSLGRDSSYEQYF.